Listed below are T cell receptor beta chains from one sample, sequenced in a study of OX40 agonist ivuxolimab in advanced cancers. Libraries were prepared by immunoSEQ multiplex PCR; TCRdb keeps only in-frame clonotypes and omits some of them. Here the sample spans 55,000 to 75,000 clones, about 81% being singletons. The input for sequencing was CD4+ or CD8+ T cells sorted from blood, taken in a trial of the OX40 agonist ivuxolimab. These receptors were taken from an adult with an advanced solid tumor such as melanoma, head and neck, liver or kidney cancer. Both conserved end residues are part of each CDR3. A D gene is named only where the DNA matches it firmly. Size is stated for part of the rows, as once, few or many counts, or as a class when the clone is expanded.

clone_size j_call v_call d_call cdr3_aa cdr3_nt
NA TRBJ1-2 TRBV5-1 NA CASSRPGGGGYTF TGCGCCAGCAGCCGGCCGGGGGGAGGCGGCTACACCTTC
NA TRBJ1-2 TRBV2 NA CASSEAGKLYGYTF TGTGCCAGCAGTGAAGCAGGGAAGCTTTATGGCTACACCTTC
NA TRBJ2-7 TRBV6-9 NA CASSRQFSYEQYF TGTGCCAGCTCACGGCAGTTCTCCTACGAGCAGTACTTC
NA TRBJ1-2 TRBV6-5 NA CASSRHRADSHLF TGTGCCAGCAGCCGACACAGGGCTGACAGTCACCTCTTC
once TRBJ2-3 TRBV15 TRBD2 CATSRGRTSSSDTQYF TGTGCCACCAGCAGAGGTAGGACTAGCAGTTCAGATACGCAGTATTTT
NA TRBJ2-7 TRBV19 NA CASSPGPYEQYF TGTGCCAGTTCTCCGGGGCCCTACGAGCAGTACTTC
NA TRBJ1-5 TRBV15 TRBD1 CATSGGQGGWQPQHF TGTGCCACCAGCGGCGGACAGGGGGGTTGGCAGCCCCAGCATTTT
NA TRBJ1-2 TRBV30 TRBD1 CAWSAQGARGYTF TGTGCCTGGAGTGCACAGGGGGCGCGAGGCTACACCTTC
NA TRBJ1-1 TRBV7-9 TRBD1 CASSFDRENTEAFF TGTGCCAGCAGCTTTGACAGGGAGAACACTGAAGCTTTCTTT
NA TRBJ1-2 TRBV29-1 TRBD1 CSAGTDGYTF TGCAGCGCCGGGACAGATGGCTACACCTTC
NA TRBJ1-1 TRBV6-1 NA CASRAAMNTEAFF TGTGCCAGCCGGGCCGCAATGAACACTGAAGCTTTCTTT
NA TRBJ1-1 TRBV11-2 NA CASSLGPQVAEAFF TGTGCCAGCAGCCTCGGTCCCCAGGTGGCTGAAGCTTTCTTT
NA TRBJ1-5 TRBV6-6 TRBD1 CASRGQINSNQPQHF TGTGCCAGCAGGGGACAGATTAATAGCAATCAGCCCCAGCATTTT
NA TRBJ1-2 TRBV5-8 TRBD1 CASSPTGTGVYGYTF TGTGCCAGCAGCCCTACCGGGACAGGGGTCTATGGCTACACCTTC
NA TRBJ1-1 TRBV27 NA CASKVREGPAFF TGTGCCAGCAAGGTTCGAGAAGGTCCGGCTTTCTTT
NA TRBJ1-4 TRBV6-1 NA CASSGGPPRPNEKLFF TGTGCCAGCAGTGGAGGTCCCCCTAGACCCAATGAAAAACTGTTTTTT
NA TRBJ2-7 TRBV4-2 NA CASSQVGYEQYF TGTGCCAGCAGCCAAGTTGGCTACGAGCAGTACTTC
NA TRBJ2-5 TRBV7-8 TRBD2 CASSSLTSGGIPKTQYF TGTGCCAGCAGCTCCTTGACTAGCGGGGGGATTCCGAAGACCCAGTACTTC
NA TRBJ1-6 TRBV4-3 NA CASSQANSPLHF TGCGCCAGCAGCCAAGCAAATTCACCCCTCCACTTT
NA TRBJ2-5 TRBV4-1 NA CASSQDGGSAQYF TGCGCCAGCAGCCAAGACGGCGGGTCGGCCCAGTACTTC
NA TRBJ1-5 TRBV19 TRBD1 CASSITPRRGYGQPQHF TGTGCCAGTAGTATAACCCCCCGCAGGGGGTACGGTCAGCCCCAGCATTTT
medium-sized TRBJ2-6 TRBV29-1 NA CSVNSGANVLTF TGCAGCGTTAACTCTGGGGCCAACGTCCTGACTTTC
NA TRBJ1-5 TRBV7-9 NA CASSGGFTGDQPQHF TGTGCCAGCAGCGGGGGATTTACAGGCGATCAGCCCCAGCATTTT
NA TRBJ2-3 TRBV5-5 TRBD2 CASSQLAGGTDTQYF TGTGCCAGCAGCCAACTAGCGGGGGGCACAGATACGCAGTATTTT
NA TRBJ1-3 TRBV4-2 TRBD1 CASSQETGGSTGNTIYF TGTGCCAGCAGCCAAGAGACAGGGGGCTCTACTGGAAACACCATATATTTT
NA TRBJ2-1 TRBV11-3 TRBD2 CASSLVSGAGVRNEQFF TGTGCCAGCAGCTTAGTCTCAGGAGCGGGGGTACGCAATGAGCAGTTCTTC
NA TRBJ2-5 TRBV9 NA CASSVEFDSHTQYF TGTGCCAGCAGCGTAGAGTTCGACAGCCATACCCAGTACTTC
NA TRBJ2-5 TRBV19 NA CASSTGTQQETQYF TGTGCCAGTAGTACGGGGACCCAACAAGAGACCCAGTACTTC